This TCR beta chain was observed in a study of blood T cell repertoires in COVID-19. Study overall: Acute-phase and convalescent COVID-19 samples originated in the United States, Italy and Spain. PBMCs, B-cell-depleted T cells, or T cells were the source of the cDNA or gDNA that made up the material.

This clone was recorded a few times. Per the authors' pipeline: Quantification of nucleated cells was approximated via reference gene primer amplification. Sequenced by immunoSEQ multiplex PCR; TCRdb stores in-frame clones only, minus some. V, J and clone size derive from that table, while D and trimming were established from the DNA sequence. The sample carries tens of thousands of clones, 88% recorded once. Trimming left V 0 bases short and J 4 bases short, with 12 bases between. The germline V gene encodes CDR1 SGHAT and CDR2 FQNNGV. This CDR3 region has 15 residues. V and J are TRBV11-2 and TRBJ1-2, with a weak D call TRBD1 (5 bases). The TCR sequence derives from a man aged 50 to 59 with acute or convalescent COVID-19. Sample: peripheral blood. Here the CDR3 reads CASSLDQGGPYGYTF. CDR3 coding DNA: TGTGCCAGCAGCTTAGATCAGGGCGGTCCCTATGGCTACACCTTC.